The sequence of this T cell receptor beta chain was determined in a study of cytomegalovirus exposure and HLA in healthy donors. 13 Jbeta primers and 60 Vbeta primers were used for the PCR. Generated by immunoSEQ multiplex PCR, the TCRdb table keeps only in-frame clones and is missing some. The sample data list over 80,000 clones. Per the germline V gene, CDR1 is KGHSH and CDR2 is LQKENI. V was pared by 3 bases and J by 7 bases, with 6 bases of the junction left unmatched. The CDR3 spans 14 residues. General study results and limits: Available immune exposure information covered CMV serostatus only. Across HLA loci, a later analysis found differing TCR association rates, with DRB1 most and HLA-C fewest.

Concerning this clone itself: Its antigen is not identified.

The donors comprised healthy bone marrow donors. Sequences were obtained from PBMCs. The clonotype originates from a girl between 5 and 17 years old in good health and CMV-seropositive. The rearrangement links TRBV18 to TRBJ2-5, with 9 nucleotides matching TRBD1. In DNA, the CDR3 is TGTGCCAGCTCACCCACAGGGGGCCAGGGGACCCAGTACTTC. Amino acids: CASSPTGGQGTQYF.